These 8 T cell receptor beta chains share one sample of origin, sequenced in a study of vaccination and CD4 T cells after COVID-19. Antigens of these TCRs are unknown. Treatment denoted: roughly ten-day PBMC culture with coronavirus spike peptide pools or control peptides (ViraFEST assay). Oncomine TCR Beta short-read sequencing was applied to DNA from cultured CD4+ T cells. TCRdb re-derived calls from the PCR reads in MiXCR, one entry per CDR3 protein. The data contain more than 10,000 distinct CDR3 sequences, 70% to 80% of them singletons. Sample: CD4+ T cells from blood, cultured in vitro. All receptors come from a human donor who had recovered from COVID-19.

The chain has TRBV21-1 and TRBJ2-6; the table's D call, TRBD1, was not checked against the DNA. TRBV21-1 is an annotated pseudogene. The CDR3 is made up of 19 amino acids. The CDR3 sequence: CASRKAGDRPRSGANVLTF. The CDR3 coding sequence is TGTGCCAGCAGAAAAGCGGGGGACAGGCCCCGCTCTGGGGCCAACGTCCTGACTTTC.

This clonotype was seen a few times. This chain links TRBV21-1 with TRBJ2-7; the table gives TRBD1 as D, unverified against the DNA. TRBV21-1 is designated a pseudogene. The CDR3 extends over 15 amino acids. CDR3 coding DNA: TGTGCCAGCAGCCCCCCCACGTCGAGCGGCTACGAGCAGTACTTC. Translation gives CASSPPTSSGYEQYF.

This clonotype was observed once. This chain uses TRBV28 with TRBJ2-5, with D possibly TRBD2 on 6 matching bases. V was clipped by 2 bases and J by 3 bases, with 16 bases between them. Germline-derived CDR1 and CDR2 are MDHEN and SYDVKM. The CDR3 length is 16 residues. For the CDR3, the DNA is TGTGCCAGCAGTTTACGGTTAGCGGTTTCTGAAGAGACCCAGTACTTC. This codes for CASSLRLAVSEETQYF.

The DNA for the CDR3 is TGTGCCAGCAGTGCTGACAGGGTCGGCACCGGGGAGCTGTTTTTT. Protein sequence: CASSADRVGTGELFF. The chain uses TRBV6-1 and TRBJ2-2; 7 bases are a match to TRBD1. This CDR3 is 15 amino acids long. Germline trimming cut 4 bases from V and 4 bases from J; bases unmatched to any gene: 6. Germline-derived CDR1 and CDR2 are MNHNS and SASEGT.

V gene TRBV6-2 or TRBV6-3 combines with J gene TRBJ2-5, with D possibly being TRBD1 (8 bases). V shed 2 bases and J shed 6 bases, with 25 bases lying between them. Germline-derived CDR1 and CDR2 are MNHEY and SVGEGT. The length of the CDR3 is 18 residues. The CDR3 DNA is TGTGCCAGCAGTTACCCGCAGGGGGCCCCTTTGCGGGAGAAGACCCAGTACTTC. Translated: CASSYPQGAPLREKTQYF.

For this clonotype: The CDR3 ends on some other residue instead of the conserved phenylalanine or tryptophan, so this is likely a read error. J is TRBJ1-1 and V is TRBV5-8; D is ambiguous. V gave up 1 base and J gave up 0 bases, with 16 bases separating them. Germline CDR1 and CDR2: SGHTS and YDEGEE. This CDR3 comprises 17 residues. The chain's CDR3 is CASSLIVRSLVNTEAFS. The DNA of the CDR3 is TGTGCCAGCAGCTTGATCGTAAGATCCCTGGTGAACACTGAAGCTTTCTCT.

By frequency in the sample, this clonotype is medium-sized. The chain links TRBV15 to TRBJ2-1, with 9 nucleotides matching TRBD1. CDR3 length: 15 amino acids. J was trimmed by 9 bases and V by 5 bases; bases with no gene match: 11. From germline, CDR1 is LNHNV and CDR2 YYDKDF (reference sequence). The CDR3 is CATSPRDRVGIEQFF. CDR3 bases: TGTGCCACCAGCCCCCGGGACAGGGTCGGGATTGAGCAGTTCTTC.

The chain couples TRBV20-1 to TRBJ1-5, with TRBD1 matching 7 bases. Germline values: CDR1 DFQATT, CDR2 SNEGSKA (reference sequence). V trimming: 6 bases; J trimming: 3 bases; junction bases outside the gene matches: 11. The CDR3 runs 15 residues. This CDR3 is CSARAGGAYNQPQHF. CDR3 nucleotides: TGCAGTGCCCGGGCAGGGGGGGCCTACAATCAGCCCCAGCATTTT.